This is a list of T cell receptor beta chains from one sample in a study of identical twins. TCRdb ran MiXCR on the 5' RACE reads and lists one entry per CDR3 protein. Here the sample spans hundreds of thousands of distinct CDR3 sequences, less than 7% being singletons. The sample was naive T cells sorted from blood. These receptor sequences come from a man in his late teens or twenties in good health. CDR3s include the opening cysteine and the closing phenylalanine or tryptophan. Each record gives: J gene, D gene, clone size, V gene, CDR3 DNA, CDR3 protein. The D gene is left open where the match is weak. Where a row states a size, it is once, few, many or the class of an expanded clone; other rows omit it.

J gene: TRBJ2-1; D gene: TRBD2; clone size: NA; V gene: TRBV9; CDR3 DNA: TGTGCCAGCAGCACCGGGGGGACTAGCTTCAGCAATGAGCAGTTCTTC; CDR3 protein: CASSTGGTSFSNEQFF
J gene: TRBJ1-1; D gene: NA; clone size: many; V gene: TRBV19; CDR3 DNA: TGTGCCAGTAGTACAAGAGTGCCTGGGGAAGCTTTCTTT; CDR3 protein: CASSTRVPGEAFF
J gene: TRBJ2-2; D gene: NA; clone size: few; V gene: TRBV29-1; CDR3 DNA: TGCAGCGTCAGGCGGACGAACACCGGGGAGCTGTTTTTT; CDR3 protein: CSVRRTNTGELFF
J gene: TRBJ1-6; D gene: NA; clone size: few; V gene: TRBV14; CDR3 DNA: TGTGCCAGCAGCCAAGTGCGGGGGCCGCCCCTCCACTTT; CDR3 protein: CASSQVRGPPLHF
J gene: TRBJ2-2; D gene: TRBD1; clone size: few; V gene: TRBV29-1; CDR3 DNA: TGCAGCGTTGAAGATGGAGACAGGGCGGCTACCGGGGAGCTGTTTTTT; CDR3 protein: CSVEDGDRAATGELFF
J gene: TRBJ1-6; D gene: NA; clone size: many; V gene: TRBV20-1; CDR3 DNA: TGCAGTGCTAGAGATCTTCGGGAGAGCTCCTATAATTCACCCCTCCACTTT; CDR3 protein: CSARDLRESSYNSPLHF
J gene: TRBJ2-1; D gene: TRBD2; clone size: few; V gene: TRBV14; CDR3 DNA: TGTGCCAGCAGCCAATTCGCGGGAGGGCCCTACAATGAGCAGTTCTTC; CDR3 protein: CASSQFAGGPYNEQFF
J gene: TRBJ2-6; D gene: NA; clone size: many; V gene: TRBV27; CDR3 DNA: TGTGCCAGCAGTTTCGCTAGTCACACCTCTGGGGCCAACGTCCTGACTTTC; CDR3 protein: CASSFASHTSGANVLTF
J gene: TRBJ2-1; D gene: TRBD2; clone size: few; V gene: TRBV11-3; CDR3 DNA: TGTGCCAGCAGCTTCGGGCCTAGCGGGTTATACAATGAGCAGTTCTTC; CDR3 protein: CASSFGPSGLYNEQFF
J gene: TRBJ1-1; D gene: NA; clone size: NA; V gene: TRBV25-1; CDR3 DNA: TGTGCCAGCAGTTGGAGAAGCACTGAAGCTTTCTTT; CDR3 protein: CASSWRSTEAFF
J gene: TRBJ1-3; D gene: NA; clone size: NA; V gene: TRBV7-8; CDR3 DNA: TGTGCCAGCAGCTTAGCAGGTCGAGGGAATGGAAACACCATATATTTT; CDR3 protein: CASSLAGRGNGNTIYF
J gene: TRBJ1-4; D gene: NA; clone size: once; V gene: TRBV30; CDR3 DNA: TGTGCCTGGGGACCACAGGGTACAACTAATGAAAAACTGTTTTTT; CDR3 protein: CAWGPQGTTNEKLFF
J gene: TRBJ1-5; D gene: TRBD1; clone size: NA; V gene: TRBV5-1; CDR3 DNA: TGCGCCAGCAGCCCGGGGGACAGGGTTGGCAATCAGCCCCAGCATTTT; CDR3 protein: CASSPGDRVGNQPQHF
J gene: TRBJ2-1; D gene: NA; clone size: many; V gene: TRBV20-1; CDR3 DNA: TGCAGTGCTCCAACTGGCAATGAGCAGTTCTTC; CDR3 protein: CSAPTGNEQFF
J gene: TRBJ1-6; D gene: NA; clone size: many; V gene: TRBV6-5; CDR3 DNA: TGTGCCAGCAGCAAACAGGATCAGCCCCTCCACTTT; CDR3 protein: CASSKQDQPLHF
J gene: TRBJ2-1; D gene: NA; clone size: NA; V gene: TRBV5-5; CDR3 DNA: TGTGCCAGCGGACTATACCATGGACAGGTAGAGCAGTTCTTC; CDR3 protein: CASGLYHGQVEQFF
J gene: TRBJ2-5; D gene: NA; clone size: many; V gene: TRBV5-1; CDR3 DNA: TGCGCCAGCACATTACGCTCCGTCCAAGAGACCCAGTACTTC; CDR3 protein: CASTLRSVQETQYF
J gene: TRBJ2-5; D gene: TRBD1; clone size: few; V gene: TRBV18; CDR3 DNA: TGTGCCAGCTCACGAGGGACAGGGGTAGAGACCCAGTACTTC; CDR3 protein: CASSRGTGVETQYF